This T cell receptor beta chain was sequenced in a study of T cells in women clearing cervical HPV infection. Study-level background: Case blood was drawn when the lesion was first found; control blood after infection became undetectable.

For this clone: The read terminates 3 residues ahead of where the CDR3 ends, so the germline J gene completes it.

In germline, CDR1 is ENHRY, CDR2 SYGVKD. Trimming removed 1 base from V and 2 bases from J, with 8 bases in between. The CDR3 has 15 amino acids. Measured with immunoSEQ multiplex PCR; TCRdb has only the in-frame clones, and not every one. The sample totals about 23,000 clones. The chain uses TRBV10-3 and TRBJ2-2; TRBD1 is a possible D gene (6 bases). The receptor was isolated from a woman aged 18 to 75 with a cervical HPV16 infection that either progressed to CIN3+ or cleared (not recorded which). Sequenced sample: blood buffy coat. The CDR3 sequence is CAISEWGLNTGELFF. The sequenced CDR3 bases are TGTGCCATCAGTGAGTGGGGGCTAAACACCGGGGAG.